This T cell receptor (beta chain) was recovered during a study of Graves' ophthalmopathy and Graves' hyperthyroidism. TCR beta CDR3 regions were amplified from RNA transcripts. Second-round multiplex PCR came after a first-round RT-PCR that employed HTBI primers. TCRdb re-analysed the multiplex PCR reads in MiXCR, keeping a single row per CDR3 protein. Among about 220,000 distinct CDR3 sequences listed, around a fifth were seen once. Overall study results and limits: The model reached 70.59% sensitivity and around 72% specificity for predicting ophthalmopathy progression.

In the case of this clonotype: Its antigen is currently unknown. This likely comes from a read error, as the CDR3 has no conserved phenylalanine or tryptophan at its end.

The CDR3 covers 14 residues. Germline V gene sequence: CDR1 LNHDA, CDR2 SQIVND (reference sequence). Trimming removed 6 bases from V and 5 bases from J; junction bases left unmatched: 5. This TCR was sampled from a woman in her 50s with Graves' ophthalmopathy. The V call is TRBV19, the J call TRBJ2-2, with TRBD1 matching over 8 bases. The sample taken for sequencing was peripheral blood. The CDR3 reads CASSRTGKTGELFL. CDR3 sequence (DNA): TGTGCCAGTAGCCGGACAGGGAAGACCGGGGAGCTGTTTCTT.